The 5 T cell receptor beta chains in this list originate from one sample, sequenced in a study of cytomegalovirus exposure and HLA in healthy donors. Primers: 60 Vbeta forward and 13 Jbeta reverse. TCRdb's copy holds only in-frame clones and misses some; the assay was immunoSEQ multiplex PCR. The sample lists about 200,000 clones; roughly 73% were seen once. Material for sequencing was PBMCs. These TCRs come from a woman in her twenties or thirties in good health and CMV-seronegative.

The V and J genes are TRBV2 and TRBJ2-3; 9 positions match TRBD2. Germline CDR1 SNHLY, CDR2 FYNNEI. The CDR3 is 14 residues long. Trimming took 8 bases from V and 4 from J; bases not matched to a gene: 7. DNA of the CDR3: TGTGCCAGCTCCAGGGCGGGAGGGCCAGATACGCAGTATTTT. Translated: CASSRAGGPDTQYF.

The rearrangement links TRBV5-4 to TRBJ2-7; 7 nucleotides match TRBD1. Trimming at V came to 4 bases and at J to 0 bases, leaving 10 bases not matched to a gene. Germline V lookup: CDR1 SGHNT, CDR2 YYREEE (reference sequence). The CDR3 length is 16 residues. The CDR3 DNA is TGTGCCAGCAGCCCAAAACCGGGACAGCTCTCCTACGAGCAGTACTTC. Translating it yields CASSPKPGQLSYEQYF.

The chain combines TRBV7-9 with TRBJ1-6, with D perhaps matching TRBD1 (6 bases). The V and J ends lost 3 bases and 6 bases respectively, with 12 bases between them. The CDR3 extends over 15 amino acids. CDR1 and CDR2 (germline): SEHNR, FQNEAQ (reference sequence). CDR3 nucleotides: TGTGCCAGCAGCTTTACCCGCAGGGGTAATTCACCCCTCCACTTT. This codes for CASSFTRRGNSPLHF.

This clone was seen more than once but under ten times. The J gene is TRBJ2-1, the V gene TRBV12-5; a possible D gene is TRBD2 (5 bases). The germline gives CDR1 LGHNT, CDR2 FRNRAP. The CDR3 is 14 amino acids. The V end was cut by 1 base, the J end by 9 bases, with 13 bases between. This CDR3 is CASGLDGFSGEQFF. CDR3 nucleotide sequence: TGTGCTAGTGGTTTGGACGGGTTCAGCGGTGAGCAGTTCTTC.

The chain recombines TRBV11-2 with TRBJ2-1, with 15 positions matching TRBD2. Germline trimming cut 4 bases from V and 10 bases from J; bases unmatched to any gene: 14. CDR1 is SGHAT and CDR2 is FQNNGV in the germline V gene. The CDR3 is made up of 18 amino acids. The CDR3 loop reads CASSSSPYGLAGGEEQFF. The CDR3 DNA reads TGTGCCAGCAGCTCTAGTCCCTACGGACTAGCGGGAGGGGAAGAGCAGTTCTTC.